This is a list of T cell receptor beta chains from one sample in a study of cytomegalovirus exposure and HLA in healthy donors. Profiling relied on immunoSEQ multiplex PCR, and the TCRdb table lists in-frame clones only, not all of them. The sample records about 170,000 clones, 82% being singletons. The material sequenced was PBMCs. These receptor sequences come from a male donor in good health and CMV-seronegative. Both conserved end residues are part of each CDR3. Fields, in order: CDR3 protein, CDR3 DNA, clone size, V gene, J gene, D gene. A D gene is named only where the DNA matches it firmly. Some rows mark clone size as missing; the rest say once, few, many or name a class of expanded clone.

CDR3 protein: CASGLRTGMNYEQYF
CDR3 DNA: TGTGCCAGCGGCCTGAGGACGGGAATGAACTACGAGCAGTACTTC
clone size: .
V gene: TRBV28
J gene: TRBJ2-7
D gene: .

CDR3 protein: CASSLTGGGFIQPQHF
CDR3 DNA: TGTGCCAGCAGCCTGACAGGGGGCGGATTCATTCAGCCCCAGCATTTT
clone size: few
V gene: TRBV28
J gene: TRBJ1-5
D gene: TRBD1

CDR3 protein: CASSEQRQSQYF
CDR3 DNA: TGTGCCAGCAGCGAGCAACGACAGTCCCAGTACTTC
clone size: .
V gene: TRBV5-4
J gene: TRBJ2-5
D gene: .

CDR3 protein: CASPKADPNTGELFF
CDR3 DNA: TGTGCGAGCCCTAAAGCGGACCCGAACACCGGGGAGCTGTTTTTT
clone size: few
V gene: TRBV2
J gene: TRBJ2-2
D gene: .

CDR3 protein: CASSLGSVISGANVLTF
CDR3 DNA: TGTGCCAGCAGCTTGGGGTCAGTGATCTCTGGGGCCAACGTCCTGACTTTC
clone size: .
V gene: TRBV5-6
J gene: TRBJ2-6
D gene: .

CDR3 protein: CAISETTAGTEAFF
CDR3 DNA: TGTGCCATCAGTGAAACCACGGCAGGAACTGAAGCTTTCTTT
clone size: .
V gene: TRBV10-3
J gene: TRBJ1-1
D gene: .

CDR3 protein: CASSPSTGIGQPQHF
CDR3 DNA: TGTGCCAGCTCACCATCGACAGGGATCGGTCAGCCCCAGCATTTT
clone size: .
V gene: TRBV18
J gene: TRBJ1-5
D gene: TRBD1

CDR3 protein: CASSLMKTGTTDTQYF
CDR3 DNA: TGTGCCAGCAGCTTAATGAAGACAGGGACCACAGATACGCAGTATTTT
clone size: once
V gene: TRBV7-9
J gene: TRBJ2-3
D gene: TRBD1

CDR3 protein: CASSLGVRANTEAFF
CDR3 DNA: TGTGCCAGCAGCTTAGGCGTCAGGGCGAACACTGAAGCTTTCTTT
clone size: .
V gene: TRBV11-2
J gene: TRBJ1-1
D gene: .

CDR3 protein: CASSESHSNSPLHF
CDR3 DNA: TGCGCCAGCAGTGAGTCGCACTCAAATTCACCCCTCCACTTT
clone size: .
V gene: TRBV10-2
J gene: TRBJ1-6
D gene: .

CDR3 protein: CASSIWTGGGETQYF
CDR3 DNA: TGTGCCAGTAGTATTTGGACAGGGGGAGGAGAGACCCAGTACTTC
clone size: few
V gene: TRBV19
J gene: TRBJ2-5
D gene: TRBD1

CDR3 protein: CASSQVLNYGYTF
CDR3 DNA: TGCGCCAGCAGCCAAGTCCTTAACTATGGCTACACCTTC
clone size: .
V gene: TRBV4-1
J gene: TRBJ1-2
D gene: .

CDR3 protein: CASSVGRSAGNTEAFF
CDR3 DNA: TGTGCCAGCAGCGTAGGGAGGTCAGCGGGGAACACTGAAGCTTTCTTT
clone size: .
V gene: TRBV9
J gene: TRBJ1-1
D gene: .

CDR3 protein: CASSPKISGFFTGELFF
CDR3 DNA: TGTGCCAGCAGCCCCAAGATTTCGGGTTTCTTCACCGGGGAGCTGTTTTTT
clone size: .
V gene: TRBV5-5
J gene: TRBJ2-2
D gene: .

CDR3 protein: CASTISYLYEQYF
CDR3 DNA: TGTGCCAGCACGATATCCTACCTTTACGAGCAGTACTTC
clone size: .
V gene: TRBV2
J gene: TRBJ2-7
D gene: .

CDR3 protein: CASSLQPSGASNQPQHF
CDR3 DNA: TGCGCCAGCAGCCTCCAACCCTCAGGGGCGAGCAATCAGCCCCAGCATTTT
clone size: .
V gene: TRBV4-1
J gene: TRBJ1-5
D gene: .

CDR3 protein: CASSLGGTGVVSPLHF
CDR3 DNA: TGTGCCAGCAGTTTGGGGGGGACAGGGGTTGTCTCACCCCTCCACTTT
clone size: .
V gene: TRBV28
J gene: TRBJ1-6
D gene: TRBD1

CDR3 protein: CASSLQGGAGTEAFF
CDR3 DNA: TGTGCCAGCAGCTTACAAGGGGGCGCAGGGACTGAAGCTTTCTTT
clone size: .
V gene: TRBV7-9
J gene: TRBJ1-1
D gene: TRBD1

CDR3 protein: CASSIGTELVYEQYF
CDR3 DNA: TGTGCCAGTAGTATAGGGACAGAACTTGTCTACGAGCAGTACTTC
clone size: .
V gene: TRBV19
J gene: TRBJ2-7
D gene: .

CDR3 protein: CASAGAEEKLFF
CDR3 DNA: TGTGCCAGCGCAGGGGCGGAAGAAAAACTGTTTTTT
clone size: once
V gene: TRBV28
J gene: TRBJ1-4
D gene: .

CDR3 protein: CASRDTGQGVIYEQYF
CDR3 DNA: TGTGCCAGCAGGGATACGGGACAGGGAGTAATATACGAGCAGTACTTC
clone size: .
V gene: TRBV2
J gene: TRBJ2-7
D gene: TRBD1

CDR3 protein: CASSSPGQGAYEQYF
CDR3 DNA: TGTGCCAGCAGTTCGCCGGGACAGGGGGCCTACGAGCAGTACTTC
clone size: .
V gene: TRBV27
J gene: TRBJ2-7
D gene: TRBD1

CDR3 protein: CASSRDSLSYEQFF
CDR3 DNA: TGTGCCAGCAGCCGGGACAGTCTGTCTTATGAGCAGTTCTTC
clone size: .
V gene: TRBV2
J gene: TRBJ2-1
D gene: TRBD1

CDR3 protein: CASSFTGANTEAFF
CDR3 DNA: TGTGCCAGCAGCTTTACAGGGGCTAACACTGAAGCTTTCTTT
clone size: .
V gene: TRBV5-5
J gene: TRBJ1-1
D gene: TRBD1

CDR3 protein: CSVPGQTNYGYTF
CDR3 DNA: TGCAGCGTTCCAGGACAGACTAATTATGGCTACACCTTC
clone size: .
V gene: TRBV29-1
J gene: TRBJ1-2
D gene: .

CDR3 protein: CASSSQRVGRNEQFF
CDR3 DNA: TGTGCCAGCAGCTCTCAGCGAGTTGGGAGAAATGAGCAGTTCTTC
clone size: .
V gene: TRBV13
J gene: TRBJ2-1
D gene: .

CDR3 protein: CASSSRRGRTEAFF
CDR3 DNA: TGTGCCAGCAGCTCGCGACGGGGAAGGACTGAAGCTTTCTTT
clone size: .
V gene: TRBV5-6
J gene: TRBJ1-1
D gene: .

CDR3 protein: CASSLTGRPGYTF
CDR3 DNA: TGTGCCAGCAGCTTAACAGGACGGCCGGGCTACACCTTC
clone size: .
V gene: TRBV28
J gene: TRBJ1-2
D gene: .

CDR3 protein: CAWTTGGESYEQYF
CDR3 DNA: TGTGCCTGGACTACAGGGGGCGAGTCCTACGAGCAGTACTTC
clone size: .
V gene: TRBV30
J gene: TRBJ2-7
D gene: TRBD1

CDR3 protein: CASSLGATYEQYF
CDR3 DNA: TGTGCCAGCAGTTTAGGGGCAACCTACGAGCAGTACTTC
clone size: .
V gene: TRBV27
J gene: TRBJ2-7
D gene: .

CDR3 protein: CASSPHGSGTEAFF
CDR3 DNA: TGTGCCAGCAGCCCCCATGGGTCCGGGACTGAAGCTTTCTTT
clone size: .
V gene: TRBV2
J gene: TRBJ1-1
D gene: .

CDR3 protein: CASSQGGELFF
CDR3 DNA: TGTGCCAGCAGCCAGGGCGGGGAGCTGTTTTTT
clone size: few
V gene: TRBV6-5
J gene: TRBJ2-2
D gene: .

CDR3 protein: CASTRGDTQYF
CDR3 DNA: TGTGCCAGCACCAGGGGGGATACGCAGTATTTT
clone size: few
V gene: TRBV6-1
J gene: TRBJ2-3
D gene: TRBD1

CDR3 protein: CASTETFYEQFF
CDR3 DNA: TGTGCCAGCACCGAGACATTCTATGAGCAGTTCTTC
clone size: .
V gene: TRBV6-1
J gene: TRBJ2-1
D gene: .

CDR3 protein: CASSQGQGASEFF
CDR3 DNA: TGTGCCAGCAGCCAAGGACAGGGGGCGAGTGAGTTCTTC
clone size: .
V gene: TRBV14
J gene: TRBJ2-1
D gene: TRBD1

CDR3 protein: CASSLNPGDSSGNTIYF
CDR3 DNA: TGCGCCAGCAGCTTGAATCCAGGCGACAGCTCTGGAAACACCATATATTTT
clone size: .
V gene: TRBV5-1
J gene: TRBJ1-3
D gene: .

CDR3 protein: CASSSQGLRETQYF
CDR3 DNA: TGTGCCAGCAGCTCACAGGGTTTAAGAGAGACCCAGTACTTC
clone size: .
V gene: TRBV7-2
J gene: TRBJ2-5
D gene: .

CDR3 protein: CASCRQTGNEQFF
CDR3 DNA: TGTGCCAGCTGCAGACAGACTGGGAATGAGCAGTTCTTC
clone size: .
V gene: TRBV6-1
J gene: TRBJ2-1
D gene: .

CDR3 protein: CASSRDRVVAGELFF
CDR3 DNA: TGTGCCAGCAGCCGGGACAGGGTGGTAGCCGGGGAGCTGTTTTTT
clone size: once
V gene: TRBV7-3
J gene: TRBJ2-2
D gene: TRBD1

CDR3 protein: CASSLDSYEQYF
CDR3 DNA: TGTGCCAGCAGCTTAGATTCGTACGAGCAGTACTTC
clone size: once
V gene: TRBV11-2
J gene: TRBJ2-7
D gene: .

CDR3 protein: CSVGRGQKFHEQYF
CDR3 DNA: TGCAGCGTTGGTAGGGGACAGAAGTTCCACGAGCAGTACTTC
clone size: few
V gene: TRBV29-1
J gene: TRBJ2-7
D gene: TRBD1

CDR3 protein: CAIMGGSPDTQYF
CDR3 DNA: TGTGCCATCATGGGAGGGTCCCCAGATACGCAGTATTTT
clone size: .
V gene: TRBV10-3
J gene: TRBJ2-3
D gene: TRBD2

CDR3 protein: CASKSGTYNYGYTF
CDR3 DNA: TGTGCCAGCAAGTCCGGGACATATAACTATGGCTACACCTTC
clone size: .
V gene: TRBV28
J gene: TRBJ1-2
D gene: .

CDR3 protein: CASTIDGWGVKFF
CDR3 DNA: TGTGCCAGCACCATAGACGGGTGGGGGGTCAAGTTCTTC
clone size: .
V gene: TRBV9
J gene: TRBJ2-1
D gene: .

CDR3 protein: CAWSVWGSLRDEQFF
CDR3 DNA: TGTGCCTGGAGTGTATGGGGCAGCCTTAGGGATGAGCAGTTCTTC
clone size: .
V gene: TRBV30
J gene: TRBJ2-1
D gene: .

CDR3 protein: CASSQADRVGANYGYTF
CDR3 DNA: TGTGCCAGCAGCCAAGCGGACAGGGTTGGAGCTAACTATGGCTACACCTTC
clone size: once
V gene: TRBV4-2
J gene: TRBJ1-2
D gene: TRBD1